This T cell receptor (beta chain) was documented in a study of cytomegalovirus exposure and HLA in healthy donors (dated by TCRdb to between 2016 and 2019). Study-wide context: In an earlier analysis of some 550 of the donors, 250 to 350 Gb of sequence data and 95 million to 130 million unique TCR beta sequences from 180 million or so T cells were reported. Roughly 300 gigabases of sequencing data and around 85 million unique TCR sequences made up an early release that covered several hundred HLA-typed donors. Among the roughly 400 genotyped donors, approximately 77% belonged to the genetic ancestry cluster associated with self-reported Caucasian donors. The study was designed to test whether signatures of past pathogen exposure could be identified by cataloging public T cell receptors. The study used immunosequencing to profile the T cell repertoires of around 600 subjects and linked those repertoires to cytomegalovirus serostatus. Along with the roughly 700-subject first cohort, a separate validation cohort of over a hundred different subjects was used. High-throughput TCR immunosequencing, statistical association of individual TCRs with disease status, and machine learning were combined to predict cytomegalovirus infection status. In a later analysis, previously published TCR beta repertoires from 666 donors were re-analyzed and high-resolution HLA genotyping was added so that TCR occurrence patterns could be studied. Rather than drawing on any new phenotypic data, the later analysis identified candidate immune exposures from TCR beta sequences and the way those sequences occurred across donors. To decide whether each TCR beta V gene segment behaved as functional or pseudogenic, an earlier analysis of some 600 of the donors relied on high-throughput TCR beta sequencing. Donor age, sex, ethnicity and CMV serostatus were compiled together with the repertoire data. Genome-wide SNP genotypes for about 65% of the 666 donors were used in a later genetic analysis, which treated that subset as a discovery cohort. Every discovery cohort repertoire had been produced on one sequencing platform. HLA typing included class I and class II loci at four-digit resolution. Typing coverage varied by locus: about 629-640 donors for A, B, C, DRB1 and DQB1; around 560 for DQA1; over 600 for DPA1; more than 450 for DPB1. About five DR-DQ haplotypes were treated as single units for association and clustering because of strong linkage in the cohort. Among roughly 400 genotyped donors of the cohort, an average of approximately 240,000 unique TCR beta nucleotide sequences were sequenced per donor, roughly 20% of them non-productive.

Findings and caveats that apply to the study as a whole: In a later analysis, the rate of TCR association differed among HLA loci, with DRB1 alleles having the most associated TCRs and HLA-C alleles having the fewest. Correlated functional status among segregating V segments might reflect linkage disequilibrium, but an unknown experimental factor could not be ruled out. Immune exposure information for the cohort was limited to CMV serostatus. In the study, some 160 TCR beta chains were listed as associated with cytomegalovirus. The authors suggested that the approach could potentially be generalized to other disease states and immunological phenotypes. HLA typing was unavailable for some donors at each locus, so association tests used only the typed subset. According to a later genetic analysis, donors in an Asian-associated ancestry cluster had fewer N-insertions in productive TCRs than the roughly 670-donor mean. Only TCR beta chains were sequenced in this cohort, and the absence of alpha or paired-chain data limited detectable features. A later genetic analysis associated a missense DCLRE1C variant with V-gene and J-gene trimming of TCR beta chains, and an independent cohort replicated the association. At a false discovery rate of 0.05, a later analysis linked some 18,000 TCR beta sequences to specific HLA alleles. The 87-base-pair reads could not distinguish some IMGT-functional V segments, including TRBV6-2 and TRBV6-3, so those segments were excluded. A later analysis found that HLA-associated TCR beta chains were more clonally expanded and had lower generation probabilities than equally common non-associated chains. The presence/absence analyses assumed that sequencing depth was roughly uniform across donors, and that assumption may not be true. Most TCR sequences were observed very rarely across donors, whereas some public TCRs were present in many individuals. Most CMV-associated TCR beta chains appeared to be HLA-restricted in a later analysis, and the HLA associations seemed to be driven largely by CMV exposure. An earlier analysis of some 590 of the donors showed that most TCR beta V segments appeared in productive rearrangements either about 90% or about 30% of the time, which broadly matched IMGT annotations. A further reported finding was that TCR beta sequences accurately predicted the HLA-A and HLA-B alleles for most subjects in the first cohort. When HLA alleles, especially DR and DQ, strongly co-occurred, TCR associations were difficult to assign to individual alleles. In vitro tests confirmed that a few of the cytomegalovirus-associated TCR beta chains recognize cytomegalovirus antigens. The earlier analysis of some 540 of the donors excluded 15 to 20 rarely observed V segments, including chromosome 9 orphons, because counts were too low. According to a later analysis, parvovirus B19, influenza, CMV and Epstein-Barr virus appeared linked to several top co-occurrence clusters. A cluster of highly shared sequence variants was judged likely to represent a technical artifact of the sequencing pipeline. The classifier was reported to diagnose cytomegalovirus status with high specificity and sensitivity in both the original and validation cohorts.

V has 0 bases trimmed and J has 8 bases trimmed; junction bases matching no gene number 13. CDR1 and CDR2, per the germline V gene, are MNHNS and SASEGT. From its cysteine to its phenylalanine, the CDR3 spans 18 amino acids. The retained sequence is limited to the CDR3, 54 bases, with the frame set at the first base. In total, fewer than 750 healthy bone marrow donors made up the cohort. All cohort members were sampled while nominally healthy, although unrecorded immune exposures were likely present. The donor was CMV seronegative and belonged to the group of 352 seronegative cohort members. A peripheral blood sample was provided by each donor, and peripheral blood mononuclear cells were used for TCR beta sequencing. The Qiagen DNeasy Blood Extraction Kit was used to extract genomic DNA from the blood cell samples. In this sample, this clone turned up a few times. Its antigen is currently not known. One base away there is no much larger clone; base qualities are not given.

Library preparation was by the immunoSEQ multiplex PCR assay. The multiplex PCR relied on a mix of 60 forward primers for TCR Vbeta segments and 13 reverse primers for TCR Jbeta segments. Amplification of the CDR3 region of rearranged TCR beta genes was performed with a multiplex PCR assay on genomic DNA. The amplified TCR beta libraries were sequenced on the Illumina HiSeq System as 87-base-pair reads. The study's processing was this. Across the roughly 700 repertoires, a later analysis counted some 80 million unique TCR beta chains, approximately 10 million of which were shared by at least two donors. Raw reads were error-corrected and collapsed into unique sequences with a nearest-neighbor algorithm that merged closely related sequences to remove PCR and sequencing errors. To assign V, D and J gene segments, CDR3 sequences were aligned to IMGT reference sequences. For a sequence to be retained, at least a six-nucleotide match to both a V gene segment and a J gene segment was required. Rearrangements were classified as productive when the CDR3 lacked stop codons and remained in frame with V and J, and all other rearrangements were classified as non-productive. CDR3 was defined by IMGT convention, running from the second conserved V-encoded cysteine to the conserved J-encoded phenylalanine. The earlier analysis of 587 of the donors excluded any sequence lacking an unambiguous match to a single V gene segment. An earlier analysis of 587 of the donors called V segments functional above 56.7% productive rearrangements and segregating when the between-donor standard deviation exceeded 5%. To diagnose cytomegalovirus status from the catalog of TCR beta chain sequences, a statistical classification framework was built. V and J gene assignment, in a later analysis, came from comparing TCR nucleotide sequences with IMGT/GENE-DB human TR gene sequences. Using the TCRdist pipeline, a later analysis assigned CDR3 sequences along with most-parsimonious VDJ recombination scenarios. In a later analysis, every TCR beta chain was defined by the combination of its CDR3 amino acid sequence and its V-gene family, and reads without a unique V-gene family were dropped. In a later analysis, around 650 highly shared, low-generation-probability nucleotide sequences were removed to address suspected cross-contamination and a sequencing artifact. In a later analysis, a clonal expansion index for each public chain was calculated from normalized within-repertoire ranks of inferred template counts. In a later analysis, generation probabilities were computed with a VDJ recombination model fitted to out-of-frame rearrangements, and the resulting probabilities were checked against IGoR. In a later analysis, TCR-TCR, TCR-HLA and TCR-CMV co-occurrence was scored with hypergeometric tests, and a repertoire-size bias correction was applied to TCR pairs. A later analysis estimated false discovery rates by permuting HLA or CMV assignments 20 times. In a later analysis, co-occurring TCRs were grouped with DBSCAN, and TCRdist sequence similarity was added when clustering was performed within HLA-allele-positive subsets. Repertoires with fewer than 30,000 or more than 120,000 public chains were left out of co-occurrence clustering, as were about 5 repertoires with anomalous nucleotide sharing. What TCRdb holds here is the immuneACCESS table cut down to in-frame rearrangements. Part of the clones is not present; checked against another copy, under half of the missing clones reflect an unresolved V gene, and the others are unexplained. That table furnishes V, J and clone size, whereas the DNA furnished D and trimming. Across this sample there are roughly 150,000 clones, with around 79% seen only once. 1.5% to 2% of the sample comes from the top ten.

Sequencing used PBMCs. The chain is made from TRBV6-1 and TRBJ2-1, with 10 junctional bases fitting TRBD1. The sequence was collected from a woman aged 30 to 39 in good health and CMV-seronegative. The sequenced DNA is TGTGCCAGCAGTGAAGCCTTCTATCGGGACAGGGGAAGAGATGAGCAGTTCTTC. This translates into CASSEAFYRDRGRDEQFF.